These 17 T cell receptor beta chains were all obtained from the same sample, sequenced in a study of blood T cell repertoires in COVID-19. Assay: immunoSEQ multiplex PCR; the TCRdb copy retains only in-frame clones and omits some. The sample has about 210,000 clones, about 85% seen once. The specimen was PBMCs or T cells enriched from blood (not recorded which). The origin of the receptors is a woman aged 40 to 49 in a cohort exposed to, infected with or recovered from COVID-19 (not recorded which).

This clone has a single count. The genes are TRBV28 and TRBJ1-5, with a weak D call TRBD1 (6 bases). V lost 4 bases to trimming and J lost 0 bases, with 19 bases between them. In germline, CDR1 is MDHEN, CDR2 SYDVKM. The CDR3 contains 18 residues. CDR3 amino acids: CASSWPSGQGYSNQPQHF. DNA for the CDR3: TGTGCCAGCAGTTGGCCCTCGGGACAAGGATATAGCAATCAGCCCCAGCATTTT.

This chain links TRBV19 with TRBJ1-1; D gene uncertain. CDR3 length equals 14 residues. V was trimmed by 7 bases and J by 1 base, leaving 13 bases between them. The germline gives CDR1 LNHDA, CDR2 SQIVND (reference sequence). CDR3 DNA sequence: TGTGCCAGTACCCCAGGTGAGAAGAACACTGAAGCTTTCTTT. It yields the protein CASTPGEKNTEAFF.

CDR3 sequence (DNA): TGTGCCAGCAGCCGACATACAGGGGGTACCTACGAGCAGTACTTC. It yields the protein CASSRHTGGTYEQYF. The chain has TRBV5-4 and TRBJ2-7; 8 positions agree with TRBD1. CDR3 length: 15 residues. CDR1 is SGHNT and CDR2 is YYREEE in the germline V gene (reference sequence). Trimming removed 4 bases from V and 2 bases from J; junction bases left unmatched: 8.

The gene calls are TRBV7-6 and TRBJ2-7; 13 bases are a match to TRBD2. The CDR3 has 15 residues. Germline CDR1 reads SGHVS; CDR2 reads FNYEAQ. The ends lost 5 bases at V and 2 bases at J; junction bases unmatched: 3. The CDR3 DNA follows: TGTGCCAGCAGCCCCACTAGCGGGAGGGCCTACGAGCAGTACTTC. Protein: CASSPTSGRAYEQYF.

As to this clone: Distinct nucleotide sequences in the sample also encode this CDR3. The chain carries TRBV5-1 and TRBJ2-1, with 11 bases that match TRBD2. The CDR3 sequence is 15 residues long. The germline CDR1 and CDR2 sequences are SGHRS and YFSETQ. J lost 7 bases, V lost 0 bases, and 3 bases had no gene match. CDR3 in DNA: TGCGCCAGCAGCTTGGCGTTAGCGGGAGGGAATGAGCAGTTCTTC. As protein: CASSLALAGGNEQFF.

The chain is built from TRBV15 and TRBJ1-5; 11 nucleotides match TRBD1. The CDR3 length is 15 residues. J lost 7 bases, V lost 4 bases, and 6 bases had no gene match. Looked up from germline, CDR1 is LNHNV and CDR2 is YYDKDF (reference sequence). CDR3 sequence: CATSTRDRGGQPQHF. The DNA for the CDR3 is TGTGCCACCAGCACTAGGGACAGGGGGGGCCAGCCCCAGCATTTT.

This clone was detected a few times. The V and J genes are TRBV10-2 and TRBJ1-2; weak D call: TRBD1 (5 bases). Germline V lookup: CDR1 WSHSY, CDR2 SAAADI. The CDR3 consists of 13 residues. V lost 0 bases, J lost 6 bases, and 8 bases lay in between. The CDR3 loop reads CASSESGGDGYTF. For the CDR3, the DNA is TGCGCCAGCAGTGAGTCGGGGGGAGATGGCTACACCTTC.

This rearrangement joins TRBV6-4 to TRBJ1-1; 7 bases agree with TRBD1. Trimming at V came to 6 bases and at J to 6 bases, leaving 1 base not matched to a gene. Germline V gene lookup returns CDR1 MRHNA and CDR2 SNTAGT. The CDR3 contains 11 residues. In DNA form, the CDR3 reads TGTGCCAGCAGCCAGGGGGCTGAAGCTTTCTTT. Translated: CASSQGAEAFF.

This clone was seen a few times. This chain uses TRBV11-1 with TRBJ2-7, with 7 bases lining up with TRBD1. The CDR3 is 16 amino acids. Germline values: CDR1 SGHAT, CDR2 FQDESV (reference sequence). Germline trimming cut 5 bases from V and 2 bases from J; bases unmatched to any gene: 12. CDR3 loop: CASSPRPTGFPYEQYF. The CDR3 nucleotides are TGTGCCAGCAGCCCCCGGCCGACAGGGTTTCCCTACGAGCAGTACTTC. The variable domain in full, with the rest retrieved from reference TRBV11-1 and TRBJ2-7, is EAEVAQSPRYKITEKSQAVAFWCDPISGHATLYWYRQILGQGPELLVQFQDESVVDDSQLPKDRFSAERLKGVDSTLKIQPAELGDSAMYLCASSPRPTGFPYEQYFGPGTRLTVT.

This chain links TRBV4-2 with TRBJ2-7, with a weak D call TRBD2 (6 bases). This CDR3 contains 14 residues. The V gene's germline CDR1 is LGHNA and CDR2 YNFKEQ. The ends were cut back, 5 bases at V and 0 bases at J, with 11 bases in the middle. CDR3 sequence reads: CASSAKTSSYEQYF. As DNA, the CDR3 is TGTGCCAGCAGCGCAAAGACTAGCTCCTACGAGCAGTACTTC.

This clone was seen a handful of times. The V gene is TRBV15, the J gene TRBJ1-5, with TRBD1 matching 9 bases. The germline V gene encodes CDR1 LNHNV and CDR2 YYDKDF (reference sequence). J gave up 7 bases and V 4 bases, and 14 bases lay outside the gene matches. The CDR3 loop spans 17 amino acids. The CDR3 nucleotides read TGTGCCACCAGCATGTCCGAGGGGACAGGGCTGGGCCAGCCCCAGCATTTT. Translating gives CATSMSEGTGLGQPQHF.

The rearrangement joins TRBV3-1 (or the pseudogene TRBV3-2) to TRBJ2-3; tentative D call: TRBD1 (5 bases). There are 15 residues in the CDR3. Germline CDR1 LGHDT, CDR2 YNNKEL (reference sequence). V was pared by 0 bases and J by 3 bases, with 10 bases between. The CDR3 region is CASSQEARATDTQYF. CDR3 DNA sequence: TGTGCCAGCAGCCAAGAAGCCAGGGCTACAGATACGCAGTATTTT.

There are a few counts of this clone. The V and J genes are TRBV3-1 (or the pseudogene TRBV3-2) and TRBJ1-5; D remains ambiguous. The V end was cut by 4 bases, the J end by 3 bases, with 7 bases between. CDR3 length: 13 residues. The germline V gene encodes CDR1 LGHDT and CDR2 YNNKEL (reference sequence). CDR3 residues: CASSPGSNQPQHF. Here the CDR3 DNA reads TGTGCCAGCAGCCCCGGGTCCAATCAGCCCCAGCATTTT.

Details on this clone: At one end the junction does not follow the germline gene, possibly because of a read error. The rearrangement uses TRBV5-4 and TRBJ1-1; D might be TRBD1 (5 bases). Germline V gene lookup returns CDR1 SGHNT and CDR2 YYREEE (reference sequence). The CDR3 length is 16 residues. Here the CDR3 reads CASNLGSIQGNTEAFF. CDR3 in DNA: TGTGCCAGCAACTTGGGTTCAATCCAGGGGAACACTGAAGCTTTCTTT.

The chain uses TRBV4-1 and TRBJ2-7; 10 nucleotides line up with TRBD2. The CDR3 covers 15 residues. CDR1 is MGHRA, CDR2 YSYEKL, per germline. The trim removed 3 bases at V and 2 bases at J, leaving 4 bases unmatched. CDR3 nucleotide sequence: TGCGCCAGCAGCCACAGGACTAGCGGCACCTACGAGCAGTACTTC. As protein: CASSHRTSGTYEQYF.

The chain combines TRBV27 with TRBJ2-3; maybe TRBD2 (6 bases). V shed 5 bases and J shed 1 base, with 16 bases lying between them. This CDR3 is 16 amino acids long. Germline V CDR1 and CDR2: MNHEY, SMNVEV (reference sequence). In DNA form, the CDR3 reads TGTGCCAGCAGTCGCCAGGGTCCGGGGGGCACAGATACGCAGTATTTT. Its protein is CASSRQGPGGTDTQYF.

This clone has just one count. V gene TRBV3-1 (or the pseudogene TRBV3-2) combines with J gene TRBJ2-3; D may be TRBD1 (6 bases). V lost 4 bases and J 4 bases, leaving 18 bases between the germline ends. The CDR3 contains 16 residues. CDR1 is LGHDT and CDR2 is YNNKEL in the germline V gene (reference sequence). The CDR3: CASSPNQGPTPDTQYF. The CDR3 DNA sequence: TGTGCCAGCAGCCCTAACCAGGGGCCCACACCAGATACGCAGTATTTT.